This entry is about one T cell receptor (beta chain). Its antigen is currently unknown. With random hexamers, reverse transcription was performed on 0.5 to 1 ug of RNA. MiXCR, run by TCRdb on the immunoSEQ multiplex PCR reads, gives a single entry per CDR3 protein. The data hold fewer than 350,000 distinct CDR3 sequences, with around 89% observed a single time. The sample comes from a study of CD8 T cells in Susac syndrome. Sequencing targeted TCR beta in T cells from blood (CD8+ and CD4+). Treatment-naive patients with stable or active relapsing-remitting disease served as multiple sclerosis controls. TEMRA cells were FACS-enriched, while CD8+ and CD4+ T cells were negatively isolated. This CDR3 comprises 13 residues. The V and J ends lost 4 bases and 5 bases respectively, with 13 bases between them. Germline V CDR1 and CDR2: SGDLS, YYNGEE. Findings and caveats of the study: It was acknowledged in the study that the number of individuals who were included in its TCR sequencing and HLA analysis was relatively small.

The sequence was collected from a human donor with multiple sclerosis. V gene TRBV9 combines with J gene TRBJ2-7; a weak D match, TRBD1 (5 bases). Sequencing was carried out using CD8+ T cells from PBMCs. DNA for the CDR3: TGTGCCAGCAGCAGTCTTGCGGACAACGAGCAGTACTTC. Its protein is CASSSLADNEQYF.